The 8 T cell receptor beta chains reported below all come from one sample, sequenced in a study of cytomegalovirus exposure and HLA in healthy donors. The PCR made use of 60 Vbeta and 13 Jbeta primers. Method: immunoSEQ multiplex PCR; TCRdb's copy keeps in-frame clones and lacks some. This table holds roughly 100,000 clones, around four fifths found once. Sequences were obtained from PBMCs. These receptors came from a man aged 40-50 years in good health and CMV-seronegative.

The chain combines TRBV7-6 with TRBJ2-5, with D maybe TRBD2 (7 bases). The closer fit of TRBJ2-7 to the DNA end suggests the J call may be wrong. CDR3 length: 15 amino acids. From germline, CDR1 is SGHVS and CDR2 FNYEAQ. The CDR3 sequence is CASSARGGSSYEQYF. In nucleotides, the CDR3 is TGTGCCAGCAGCGCGAGGGGGGGCAGCAGCTACGAGCAGTACTTC.

J is TRBJ1-1 and V is TRBV4-1, with a possible D match to TRBD1 (6 bases). Germline CDR1 MGHRA, CDR2 YSYEKL. The ends were cut back, 3 bases at V and 1 base at J, with 6 bases in the middle. The CDR3 covers 13 residues. CDR3 sequence reads: CASSQDRNTEAFF. The CDR3 DNA follows: TGCGCCAGCAGCCAGGACAGGAACACTGAAGCTTTCTTT.

This rearrangement joins TRBV6-5 to TRBJ1-2; no clear D. Trimming removed 0 bases from V and 3 bases from J, with 8 bases in between. CDR3 size: 14 residues. In germline, CDR1 is MNHEY, CDR2 SVGAGI. The CDR3 DNA sequence: TGTGCCAGCAGTTACTCACGGGGTTACTATGGCTACACCTTC. This gives the protein CASSYSRGYYGYTF.

This clone was seen a handful of times. The chain recombines TRBV4-1 with TRBJ2-1; 7 bases align to TRBD1. The junction had 2 bases not matched to a gene; V was cut back by 3 bases and J by 6 bases. CDR1 is MGHRA, CDR2 YSYEKL, per germline. The CDR3 runs to 13 residues. CDR3 nucleotides: TGCGCCAGCAGCCAGAACAGGGGCAATGAGCAGTTCTTC. It is translated as CASSQNRGNEQFF.

The chain uses TRBV6-5 and TRBJ2-1; a weak D match, TRBD2 (5 bases). V was trimmed by 2 bases and J by 2 bases, leaving 10 bases between them. Looked up from germline, CDR1 is MNHEY and CDR2 is SVGAGI. The CDR3 has 15 amino acids. The CDR3 nucleotides read TGTGCCAGCAGTTACGAGGGAGAAGCCTACAATGAGCAGTTCTTC. As protein: CASSYEGEAYNEQFF.

The gene calls are TRBV6-1 and TRBJ1-1, with a tentative D call TRBD1 (6 bases). The V gene lost 7 bases and the J gene lost 1 base, with 10 bases spanning the gap. Per the germline V gene, CDR1 is MNHNS and CDR2 is SASEGT. The CDR3 totals 13 residues. The CDR3 reads CASTRDTNTEAFF. CDR3 DNA: TGTGCCAGCACCCGGGACACGAACACTGAAGCTTTCTTT.

Only one count was recorded for this clone. The chain recombines TRBV30 with TRBJ2-1; 9 bases are shared with TRBD1. CDR1 GTSNPN and CDR2 SVGIG come from the germline V gene (reference sequence). The CDR3 is made up of 13 amino acids. V dropped 8 bases and J dropped 7; count of bases not matched to a gene: 9. The CDR3 nucleotides are TGTGCCCAGGCGGGACAGGGACTGAATGAGCAGTTCTTC. Protein sequence: CAQAGQGLNEQFF.

Points on this clone: Mismatch with germline at one junction end may stem from a read error. V is TRBV10-3 and J is TRBJ1-6; D perhaps matches TRBD1 (5 bases). The germline V gene has CDR1 ENHRY and CDR2 SYGVKD. CDR3 length: 14 residues. In nucleotides, the CDR3 is TGTGCCAGCAGTTGGAGCCAGGGTAATTCACCCCTCCACTTT. Protein sequence: CASSWSQGNSPLHF.